This passage covers 10 T cell receptor beta chains from one sample sequenced in a study of blood T cell repertoires in COVID-19. The method was immunoSEQ multiplex PCR; TCRdb's version includes in-frame clones alone and lacks a portion of them. The sample holds roughly 63,000 clones; approximately 79% are singletons and the top ten take approximately 30%. The sample consisted of peripheral blood. The receptors were sampled from a human donor in a cohort sampled during active COVID-19.

The J gene is TRBJ2-3, the V gene TRBV5-1; TRBD2 matches 8 bases. The CDR3 is made up of 14 amino acids. Germline assignment: CDR1 SGHRS and CDR2 YFSETQ. V lost 5 bases, J lost 2 bases, and 4 bases stayed unmatched. The CDR3 DNA reads TGCGCCAGCAGGACTAGCGAATACACAGATACGCAGTATTTT. Its translation: CASRTSEYTDTQYF.

This clone was picked up one time. DNA of the CDR3: TGTGCCAGCAGCATACAGGGGGCTTCTGAGACCCAGTACTTC. Translation: CASSIQGASETQYF. The chain recombines TRBV6-2 or TRBV6-3 with TRBJ2-5, with 9 bases fitting TRBD1. The V gene end was trimmed by 6 bases and the J gene end by 5 bases; junction bases not matched to a gene: 7. Germline CDR1 MNHEY, CDR2 SVGEGT. The CDR3 spans 14 residues.

In this sample, this clone turned up a few times. The rearrangement uses TRBV11-2 and TRBJ2-4, with 8 bases aligning to TRBD1. CDR1 SGHAT and CDR2 FQNNGV come from the germline V gene. After removal of 5 bases from V and 0 bases from J, the junction contained 6 bases not matched to a gene. This CDR3 comprises 16 residues. In nucleotides, the CDR3 is TGTGCCAGCAGCCAGGGACAGGCTCTAGCCAAAAACATTCAGTACTTC. It translates to CASSQGQALAKNIQYF. Drawing the rest from reference TRBV11-2 and TRBJ2-4, the complete variable domain is EAGVAQSPRYKIIEKRQSVAFWCNPISGHATLYWYQQILGQGPKLLIQFQNNGVVDDSQLPKDRFSAERLKGVDSTLKIQPAKLEDSAVYLCASSQGQALAKNIQYFGAGTRLSVL.

The DNA of the CDR3 is TGCGCCAGCAGCTTGGGGCACAGGGAGTCTGAAGCTTTCTTT. Translated, it gives CASSLGHRESEAFF. The rearrangement links TRBV5-1 to TRBJ1-1; D possibly corresponds to TRBD1 (6 bases). This CDR3 comprises 14 residues. Looked up from germline, CDR1 is SGHRS and CDR2 is YFSETQ. Between the trimmed V and J ends, which lost 0 bases and 6 bases, there was a span of 12 bases.

V is TRBV2 and J is TRBJ1-4; unclear D gene. V shed 6 bases and J shed 0 bases, with 11 bases lying between them. Germline values: CDR1 SNHLY, CDR2 FYNNEI. The CDR3 runs 15 residues. The CDR3, as DNA: TGTGCCAGCAGCGCCTTTCAGGCAACTAATGAAAAACTGTTTTTT. Its translation is CASSAFQATNEKLFF.

The chain is built from TRBV28 and TRBJ2-3, with D maybe TRBD2 (5 bases). CDR1 and CDR2 (germline): MDHEN, SYDVKM. This CDR3 comprises 15 residues. V dropped 6 bases and J dropped 0 bases, with 13 bases sitting between them. CDR3 bases: TGTGCCAGCAGAACCCTAGCAGCTAGCACAGATACGCAGTATTTT. Translated, it gives CASRTLAASTDTQYF.

V and J are TRBV28 and TRBJ2-7; 7 bases are shared with TRBD2. Germline CDR1 reads MDHEN; CDR2 reads SYDVKM. V trimming: 7 bases; J trimming: 6 bases; junction bases outside the gene matches: 9. This CDR3 has 13 residues. The DNA for the CDR3 is TGTGCCAGCAACCCCGGGACTAAGGGCGAGCAGTACTTC. It yields the protein CASNPGTKGEQYF.

V usage is TRBV7-2 and J usage is TRBJ2-5; the match to TRBD2 covers 8 bases. The CDR3 has 13 amino acids. V gave up 11 bases and J gave up 2 bases; unmatched junction bases: 7. Germline assignment: CDR1 SGHTA and CDR2 FQGNSA. The CDR3 loop is CAGGGSSQETQYF. CDR3 sequence (DNA): TGTGCCGGCGGGGGGTCCTCGCAAGAGACCCAGTACTTC. The variable domain in full, completed from reference TRBV7-2 and TRBJ2-5, reads GAGVSQSPSNKVTEKGKDVELRCDPISGHTALYWYRQSLGQGLEFLIYFQGNSAPDKSGLPSDRFSAERTGGSVSTLTIQRTQQEDSAVYLCAGGGSSQETQYFGPGTRLLVL.

The chain couples TRBV6-6 to TRBJ1-5; weak D call: TRBD1 (5 bases). The germline V gene encodes CDR1 MNHNY and CDR2 SVGAGI (reference sequence). With 7 bases removed from V and 4 bases from J, the gap between germline ends came to 17 bases. CDR3 length equals 15 residues. This CDR3 reads CASTTGRQSNQPQHF. The CDR3 nucleotides read TGTGCCAGCACCACGGGTAGACAGAGTAATCAGCCCCAGCATTTT.

The chain carries TRBV20-1 and TRBJ2-3; D is perhaps TRBD2 (5 bases). The germline gives CDR1 DFQATT, CDR2 SNEGSKA (reference sequence). CDR3 length: 11 amino acids. V lost 6 bases, J lost 5 bases, and 9 bases lay in between. CDR3 bases: TGCAGTGCCCTACGGGGAGATACGCAGTATTTT. It specifies CSALRGDTQYF.